The entry below describes one T cell receptor beta chain. V was clipped by 0 bases and J by 7 bases, with 1 base between them. The CDR3 length is 10 residues. Germline assignment: CDR1 SQVTM and CDR2 ANQGSEA. This sample is drawn from a study of patients and donors after allogeneic stem cell transplantation. Using its own MiXCR run on the RT-PCR reads, TCRdb lists one record per CDR3 protein. The data hold about a million distinct CDR3 sequences, with about a sixth observed a single time. Sequencing input: blood, either unsorted or a sorted T cell fraction (not recorded which). The receptor's source is a human donor who was either an allogeneic HSCT recipient or a stem cell or donor lymphocyte infusion donor (not recorded which). It is not recorded whose cells these are; they may come from a transplant donor. V is TRBV29-1 and J is TRBJ1-3; D not certain. CDR3 sequence: CSVEENTIYF. The DNA of the CDR3 is TGCAGCGTTGAAGAGAACACCATATATTTT. Full variable domain (remainder filled in from reference TRBV29-1 and TRBJ1-3): SAVISQKPSRDICQRGTSLTIQCQVDSQVTMMFWYRQQPGQSLTLIATANQGSEATYESGFVIDKFPISRPNLTFSTLTVSNMSPEDSSIYLCSVEENTIYFGEGSWLTVV.